The clone carrying this T cell receptor beta chain was observed many times. The data were obtained in a study of metastatic and nonmetastatic thyroid tumors. TCRdb re-clonotyped the PCR reads via MiXCR. This sample has 90,000 or so clones, with over 8.5% found just once. CDR1 and CDR2 (germline): LGHDT, YNNKEL (reference sequence). The CDR3 consists of 13 residues. After removal of 8 bases from V and 0 bases from J, the junction contained 3 bases not matched to a gene. Every patient underwent thyroid surgery untreated. This chain uses TRBV3-1 with TRBJ1-2, with 7 bases aligning to TRBD1. This clonotype was sampled from a female donor with papillary thyroid cancer or a benign thyroid nodule (not recorded which). Some clones in this sample may be carry-over from other donors' samples. The sequencing input was blood. The CDR3 DNA follows: TGTGCCAGCGGGCAGGGGGCTAACTATGGCTACACCTTC. It yields the protein CASGQGANYGYTF.